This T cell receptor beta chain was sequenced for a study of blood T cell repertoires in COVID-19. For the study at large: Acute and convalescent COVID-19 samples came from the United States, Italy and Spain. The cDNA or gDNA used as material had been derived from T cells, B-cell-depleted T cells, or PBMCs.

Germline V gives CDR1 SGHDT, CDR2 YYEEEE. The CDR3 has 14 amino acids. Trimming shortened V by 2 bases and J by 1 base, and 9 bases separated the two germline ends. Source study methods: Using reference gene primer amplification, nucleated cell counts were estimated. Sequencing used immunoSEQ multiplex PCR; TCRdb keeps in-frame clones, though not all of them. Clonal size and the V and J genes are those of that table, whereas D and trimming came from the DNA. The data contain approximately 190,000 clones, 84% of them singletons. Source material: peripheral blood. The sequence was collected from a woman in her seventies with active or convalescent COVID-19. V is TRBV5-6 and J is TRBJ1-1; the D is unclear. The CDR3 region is CASSLYTPNTEAFF. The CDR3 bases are TGTGCCAGCAGCTTATACACCCCGAACACTGAAGCTTTCTTT.